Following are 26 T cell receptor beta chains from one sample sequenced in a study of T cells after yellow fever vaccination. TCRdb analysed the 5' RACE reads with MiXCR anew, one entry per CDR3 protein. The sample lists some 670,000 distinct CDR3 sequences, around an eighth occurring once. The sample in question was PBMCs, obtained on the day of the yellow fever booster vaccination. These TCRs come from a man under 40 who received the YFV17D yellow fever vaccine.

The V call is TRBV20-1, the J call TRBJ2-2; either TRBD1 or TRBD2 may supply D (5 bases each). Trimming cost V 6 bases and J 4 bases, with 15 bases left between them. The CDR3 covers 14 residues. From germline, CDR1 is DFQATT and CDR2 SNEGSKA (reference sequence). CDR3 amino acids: CSARPGTLTGELFF. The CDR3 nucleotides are TGCAGTGCAAGACCCGGGACCCTCACCGGGGAGCTGTTTTTT.

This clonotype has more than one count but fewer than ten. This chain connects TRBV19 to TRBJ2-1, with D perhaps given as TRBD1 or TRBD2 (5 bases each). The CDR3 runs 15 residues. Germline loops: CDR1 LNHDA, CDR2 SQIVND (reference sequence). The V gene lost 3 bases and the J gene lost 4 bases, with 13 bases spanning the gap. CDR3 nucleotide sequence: TGTGCCAGTAGTATTCCCGGGACGGAATACAATGAGCAGTTCTTC. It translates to CASSIPGTEYNEQFF.

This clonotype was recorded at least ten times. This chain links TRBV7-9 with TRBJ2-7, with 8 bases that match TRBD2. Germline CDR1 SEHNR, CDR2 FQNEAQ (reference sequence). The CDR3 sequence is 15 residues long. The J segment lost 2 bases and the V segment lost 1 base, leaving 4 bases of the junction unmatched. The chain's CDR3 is CASSLDTGGPYEQYF. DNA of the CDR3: TGTGCCAGCAGCTTAGATACGGGAGGGCCCTACGAGCAGTACTTC.

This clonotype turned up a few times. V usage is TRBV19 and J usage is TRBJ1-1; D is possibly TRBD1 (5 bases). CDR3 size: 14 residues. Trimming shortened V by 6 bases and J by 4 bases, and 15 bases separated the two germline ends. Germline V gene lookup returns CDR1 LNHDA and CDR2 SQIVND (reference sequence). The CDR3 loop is CASSSQGSITEAFF. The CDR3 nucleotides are TGTGCCAGTAGCAGCCAGGGCTCTATCACTGAAGCTTTCTTT.

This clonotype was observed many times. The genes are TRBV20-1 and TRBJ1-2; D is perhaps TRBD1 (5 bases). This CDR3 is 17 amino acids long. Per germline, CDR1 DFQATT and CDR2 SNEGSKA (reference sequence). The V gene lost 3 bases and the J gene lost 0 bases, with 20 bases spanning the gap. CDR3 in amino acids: CSARIRTRDAANYGYTF. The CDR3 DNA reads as TGCAGTGCTAGGATTCGGACCCGGGACGCCGCTAACTATGGCTACACCTTC.

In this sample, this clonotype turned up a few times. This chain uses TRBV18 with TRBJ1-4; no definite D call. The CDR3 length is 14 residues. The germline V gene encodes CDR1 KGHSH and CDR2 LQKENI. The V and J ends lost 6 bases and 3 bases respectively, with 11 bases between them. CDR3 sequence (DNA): TGTGCCAGCTCCCGCCGTGCCTCTAATGAAAAACTGTTTTTT. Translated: CASSRRASNEKLFF.

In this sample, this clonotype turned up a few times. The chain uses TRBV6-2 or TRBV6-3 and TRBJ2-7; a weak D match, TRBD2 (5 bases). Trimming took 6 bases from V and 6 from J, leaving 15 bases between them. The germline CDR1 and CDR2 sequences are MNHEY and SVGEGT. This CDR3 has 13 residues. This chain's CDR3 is CASRGEGWSEQYF. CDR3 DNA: TGTGCCAGCAGGGGAGAGGGCTGGAGCGAGCAGTACTTC.

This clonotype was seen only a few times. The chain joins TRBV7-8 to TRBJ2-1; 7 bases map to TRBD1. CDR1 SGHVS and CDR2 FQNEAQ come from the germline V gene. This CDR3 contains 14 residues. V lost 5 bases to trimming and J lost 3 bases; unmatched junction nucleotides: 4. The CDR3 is CASSTWDSYNEQFF. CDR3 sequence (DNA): TGTGCCAGCAGCACATGGGACAGCTACAATGAGCAGTTCTTC.

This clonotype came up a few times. The CDR3 reads CASSPTQRLAGTDTQYF. Written as DNA, the CDR3 is TGTGCCAGCAGTCCTACGCAGAGACTAGCGGGCACAGATACGCAGTATTTT. V gene TRBV28 combines with J gene TRBJ2-3; TRBD2 aligns across 9 bases. This CDR3 is 17 amino acids long. Germline assignment: CDR1 MDHEN and CDR2 SYDVKM. After removal of 5 bases from V and 1 base from J, the junction contained 10 bases not matched to a gene. Filled out from reference TRBV28 and TRBJ2-3, the complete variable domain reads DVKVTQSSRYLVKRTGEKVFLECVQDMDHENMFWYRQDPGLGLRLIYFSYDVKMKEKGDIPEGYSVSREKKERFSLILESASTNQTSMYLCASSPTQRLAGTDTQYFGPGTRLTVL.

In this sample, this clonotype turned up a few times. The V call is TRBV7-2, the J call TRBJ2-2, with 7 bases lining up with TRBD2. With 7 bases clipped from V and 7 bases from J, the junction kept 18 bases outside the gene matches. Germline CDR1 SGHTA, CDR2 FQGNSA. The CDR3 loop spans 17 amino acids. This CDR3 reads CASKTGGGPVSSGELFF. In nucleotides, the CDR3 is TGTGCCAGCAAAACGGGGGGAGGTCCCGTCAGCAGCGGGGAGCTGTTTTTT.

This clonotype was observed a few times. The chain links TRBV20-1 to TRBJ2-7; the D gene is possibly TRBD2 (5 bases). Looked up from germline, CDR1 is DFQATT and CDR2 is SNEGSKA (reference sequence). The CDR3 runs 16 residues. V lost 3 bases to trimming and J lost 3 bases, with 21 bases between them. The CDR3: CSASDTGQRRYYEQYF. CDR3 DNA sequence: TGCAGTGCTAGTGATACTGGCCAGCGGAGATACTACGAGCAGTACTTC.

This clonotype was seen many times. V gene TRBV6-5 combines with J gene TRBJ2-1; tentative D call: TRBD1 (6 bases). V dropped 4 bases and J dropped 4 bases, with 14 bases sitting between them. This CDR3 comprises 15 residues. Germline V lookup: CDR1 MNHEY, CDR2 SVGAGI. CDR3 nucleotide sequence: TGTGCCAGCAGTTTGAGGCAGGGGCCATACAATGAGCAGTTCTTC. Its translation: CASSLRQGPYNEQFF.

Here the CDR3 DNA reads TGCGCCAGCAGCTTGGACGGATTAGCCAAAAACATTCAGTACTTC. This gives the protein CASSLDGLAKNIQYF. J is TRBJ2-4 and V is TRBV5-1; no definite D call. Trimming removed 0 bases at V and 0 bases at J, with 7 bases between. The CDR3 spans 15 residues. Germline V lookup: CDR1 SGHRS, CDR2 YFSETQ. Complete variable domain (other parts from reference TRBV5-1 and TRBJ2-4): KAGVTQTPRYLIKTRGQQVTLSCSPISGHRSVSWYQQTPGQGLQFLFEYFSETQRNKGNFPGRFSGRQFSNSRSEMNVSTLELGDSALYLCASSLDGLAKNIQYFGAGTRLSVL.

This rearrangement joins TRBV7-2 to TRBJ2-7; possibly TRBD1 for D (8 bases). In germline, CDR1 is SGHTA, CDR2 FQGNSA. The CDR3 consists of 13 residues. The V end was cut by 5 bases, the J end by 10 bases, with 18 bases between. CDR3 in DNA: TGTGCCAGCAGCCCACAGGGGGGGAAGGGCCAGTACTTC. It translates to CASSPQGGKGQYF.

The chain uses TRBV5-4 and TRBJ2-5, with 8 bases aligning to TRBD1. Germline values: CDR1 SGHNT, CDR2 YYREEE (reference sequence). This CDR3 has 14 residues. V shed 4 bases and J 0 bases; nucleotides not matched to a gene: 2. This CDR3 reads CASSLTGDQETQYF. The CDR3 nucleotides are TGTGCCAGCAGCCTGACAGGGGACCAAGAGACCCAGTACTTC.

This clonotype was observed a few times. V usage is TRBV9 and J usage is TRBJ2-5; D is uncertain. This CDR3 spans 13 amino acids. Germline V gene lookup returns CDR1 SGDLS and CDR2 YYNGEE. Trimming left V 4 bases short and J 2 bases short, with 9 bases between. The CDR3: CASSNRPQETQYF. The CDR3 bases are TGTGCCAGCAGCAACCGGCCTCAAGAGACCCAGTACTTC.

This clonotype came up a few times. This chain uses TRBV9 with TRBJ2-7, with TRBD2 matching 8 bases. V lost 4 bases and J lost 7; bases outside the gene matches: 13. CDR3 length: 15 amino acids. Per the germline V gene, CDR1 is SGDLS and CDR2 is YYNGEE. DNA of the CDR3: TGTGCCAGCAGCCCAAGGGCAGCGGGAGACAGAGAGCAGTACTTC. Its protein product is CASSPRAAGDREQYF.

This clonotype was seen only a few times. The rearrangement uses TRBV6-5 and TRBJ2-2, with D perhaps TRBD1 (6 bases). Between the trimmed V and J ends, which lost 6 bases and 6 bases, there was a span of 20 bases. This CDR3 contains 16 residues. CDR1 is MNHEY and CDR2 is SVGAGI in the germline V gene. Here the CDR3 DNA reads TGTGCCAGCAGCCACTCGCTGACAGGTCGAGCCGGGGAGCTGTTTTTT. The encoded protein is CASSHSLTGRAGELFF.

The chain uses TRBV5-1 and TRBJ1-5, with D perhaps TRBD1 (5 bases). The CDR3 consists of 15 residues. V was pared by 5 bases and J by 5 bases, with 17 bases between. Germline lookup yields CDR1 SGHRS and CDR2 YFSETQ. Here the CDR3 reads CASSYGWGKDQPQHF. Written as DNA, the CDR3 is TGCGCCAGCAGTTATGGCTGGGGGAAGGATCAGCCCCAGCATTTT. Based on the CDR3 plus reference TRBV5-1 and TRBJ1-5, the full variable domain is KAGVTQTPRYLIKTRGQQVTLSCSPISGHRSVSWYQQTPGQGLQFLFEYFSETQRNKGNFPGRFSGRQFSNSRSEMNVSTLELGDSALYLCASSYGWGKDQPQHFGDGTRLSIL.

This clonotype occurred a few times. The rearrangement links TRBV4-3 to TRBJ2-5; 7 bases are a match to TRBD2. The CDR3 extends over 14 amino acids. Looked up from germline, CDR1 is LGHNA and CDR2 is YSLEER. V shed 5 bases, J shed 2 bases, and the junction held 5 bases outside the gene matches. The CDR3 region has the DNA TGCGCCAGCAGCGCCCGCGGGAGTCAAGAGACCCAGTACTTC. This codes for CASSARGSQETQYF.

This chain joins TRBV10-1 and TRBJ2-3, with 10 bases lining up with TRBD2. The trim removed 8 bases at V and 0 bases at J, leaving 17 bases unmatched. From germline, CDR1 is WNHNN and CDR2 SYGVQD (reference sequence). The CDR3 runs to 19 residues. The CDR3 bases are TGCGCCAGCCAACTGCCCCATGTTAGCGGGAGGTTAAGCACAGATACGCAGTATTTT. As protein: CASQLPHVSGRLSTDTQYF.

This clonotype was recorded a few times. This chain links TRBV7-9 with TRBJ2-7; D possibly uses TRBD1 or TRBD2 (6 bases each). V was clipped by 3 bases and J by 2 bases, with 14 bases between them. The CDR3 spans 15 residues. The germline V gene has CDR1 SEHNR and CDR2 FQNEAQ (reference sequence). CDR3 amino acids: CASSLSGGPPYEQYF. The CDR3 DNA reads TGTGCCAGCAGCTTGTCCGGGGGCCCTCCCTACGAGCAGTACTTC.

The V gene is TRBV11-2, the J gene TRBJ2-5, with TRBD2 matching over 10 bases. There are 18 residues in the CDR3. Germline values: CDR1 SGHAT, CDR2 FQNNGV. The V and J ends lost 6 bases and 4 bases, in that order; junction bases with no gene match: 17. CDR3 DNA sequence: TGTGCCAGCAGAACTGTCCTAGCGGGAGCTGGGGGTCTAGAGACCCAGTACTTC. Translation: CASRTVLAGAGGLETQYF.

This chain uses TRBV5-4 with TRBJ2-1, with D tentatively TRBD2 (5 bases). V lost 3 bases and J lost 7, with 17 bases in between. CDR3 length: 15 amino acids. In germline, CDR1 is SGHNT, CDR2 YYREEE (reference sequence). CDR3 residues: CASSSGLGIGNEQFF. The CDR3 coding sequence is TGTGCCAGCAGCTCCGGACTGGGAATCGGGAATGAGCAGTTCTTC.

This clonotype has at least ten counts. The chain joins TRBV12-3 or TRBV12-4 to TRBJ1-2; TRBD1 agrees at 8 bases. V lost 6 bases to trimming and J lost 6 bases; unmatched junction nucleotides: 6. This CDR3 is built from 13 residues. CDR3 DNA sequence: TGTGCCAGCAGCTCCCACAGGGGGGATGGCTACACCTTC. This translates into CASSSHRGDGYTF.

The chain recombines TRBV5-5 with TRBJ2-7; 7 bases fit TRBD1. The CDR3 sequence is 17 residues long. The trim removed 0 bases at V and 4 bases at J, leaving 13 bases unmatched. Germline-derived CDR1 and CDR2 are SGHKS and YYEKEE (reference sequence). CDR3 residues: CASSLVLTGLIEYEQYF. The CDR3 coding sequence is TGTGCCAGCAGCTTGGTATTGACAGGGTTGATCGAGTACGAGCAGTACTTC.